The clone carrying this TCR beta chain was picked up many times. Its antigen is still unknown. The data were taken from a study of molecular identifiers for immune sequencing clone quantification. Study-wide results and limits: Spiked Jurkat TCR RNA originating from one cell could reportedly be identified amid approximately 900,000 naive cells.

TCR libraries were built in bulk with a published protocol and specific TCR primers. TCRdb re-analysed the PCR reads in MiXCR, keeping a single row per CDR3 protein. This table has approximately 670,000 distinct CDR3 sequences, nearly 20% appearing once. The source is a human donor in good health. Some libraries in this study had Jurkat cell RNA spiked in. Source material: naive CD8+ T cells from blood, with Jurkat cell RNA spiked in. Described subset: FACS-sorted CD8+CD4-CCR7+CD45RA+ naive T cells.

CDR3 bases: TGTGCCAGTAGTGACGGGACAAAATACAATGAGCAGTTCTTC. Its protein product is CASSDGTKYNEQFF. The V gene is TRBV19, the J gene TRBJ2-1; maybe TRBD1 (6 bases). CDR3 length: 14 residues. The V end was cut by 5 bases, the J end by 4 bases, with 12 bases between. Germline loops: CDR1 LNHDA, CDR2 SQIVND (reference sequence).